This T cell receptor (beta chain) came from a study of human T cells and chemical hapten exposure. Study observations and caveats: PT1 expanded TCR counts and patch test score were linked, and their correlation was positive.

The sample's time point: patch test 2, 6 weeks after DPC sensitization. Specified treatment: therapeutic diphenylcyclopropenone sensitization with weekly scalp DPC. During construction of the library, unique molecular identifiers were attached to individual cDNA molecules for quantitative, reproducible TCR counting. Study processing details: A per-sample median of around 100,000 TCRs was observed, with counts ranging from about 20,000 to 690,600. TCRdb passed the RACE reads through MiXCR, listing each CDR3 protein once. These V and J calls derive from TCRdb rather than the authors' analysis. This sample yields about 140,000 distinct CDR3 sequences, of which 12% are seen a single time; around 1.4% belongs to the top ten. This clonotype was counted between two and nine times. The antigen remains undetermined. The junction departs from germline at one end; a sequencing error may be responsible. The germline V gene encodes CDR1 SSHAT and CDR2 FNYEAQ (reference sequence). The CDR3 consists of 14 residues.

The TCR originated in a woman in her forties or fifties with alopecia areata. Some clones in this sample may be carry-over from other donors' samples. The sample was whole blood, taken in connection with sensitization to the hapten diphenylcyclopropenone (DPC). This sequence joins TRBV7-7 and TRBJ2-3; D is uncertain. The CDR3 is CASSLLRSEDTQYF. The CDR3 DNA sequence: TGTGCTAGCAGCTTATTGCGGAGCGAAGATACGCAGTATTTT.